This TCR beta chain was recovered during a study of beta chain features in type 1 diabetes. General study points: Shorter TCRB CDR3s, moderately but significantly so, marked every one of the four CD4+ subsets in Type 1 diabetes patients.

Germline V lookup: CDR1 GTSNPN, CDR2 SVGIG (reference sequence). CDR3 length: 13 amino acids. Deletions cut 7 bases from V and 10 bases from J, with 17 bases between. About this clone itself: Its antigen is as yet unknown.

Reverse transcription of all isolated RNA meant that expressed TCRB transcripts were sequenced. Measured with immunoSEQ multiplex PCR; TCRdb has only the in-frame clones, and not every one. Of about 700,000 clones in the sample, under 15% were seen once. The chain combines TRBV30 with TRBJ1-6; TRBD1 is a possible D gene (5 bases). The clonotype comes from a man aged 18-30 years with type 1 diabetes. The sequencing input was naive CD4+ T cells from blood. The CDR3 here is CALSQQGGSPLHF. The CDR3, as DNA: TGTGCCTTGTCACAGCAGGGAGGGTCACCCCTCCACTTT. Filled out from reference TRBV30 and TRBJ1-6, the complete variable domain reads SQTIHQWPATLVQPVGSPLSLECTVEGTSNPNLYWYRQAAGRGLQLLFYSVGIGQISSEVPQNLSASRPQDRQFILSSKKLLLSDSGFYLCALSQQGGSPLHFGNGTRLTVT.